The rows below give T cell receptor beta chains drawn from one sample of a study of shared clonotypes between healthy human individuals. TCRdb's copy holds only in-frame clones and misses some; the assay was immunoSEQ multiplex PCR. The table lists a few million clones, about 92% of them singletons. Specimen: naive CD4+ T cells sorted from blood. The receptors stem from a man between 18 and 35 years old in good health. CDR3s include the opening cysteine and the closing phenylalanine or tryptophan.

V gene,J gene,CDR3 protein
TRBV30,TRBJ1-1,CAWGRLNTEAFF
TRBV7-6,TRBJ2-7,CASTSLAGSLEQYF
TRBV6-5,TRBJ1-2,CASRQTGSGYGYTF
TRBV18,TRBJ1-1,CASSPPGTEAFF
TRBV6-6,TRBJ2-1,CASSRAGVGNEQFF
TRBV27,TRBJ2-3,CASSLSQTSGKVGADTQYF
TRBV2,TRBJ1-2,CASSEEIGRGYTF
TRBV5-4,TRBJ2-5,CASSPDRWRETQYF
TRBV12-5,TRBJ2-7,CASGLVIGGGSYEQYF
TRBV14,TRBJ1-2,CASSHQGGRSSYTF
TRBV5-1,TRBJ2-7,CASRPTPGRAFDEQYF
TRBV27,TRBJ1-6,CASSLGQSNSPLHF
TRBV19,TRBJ2-7,CARPPSLRGHHEQYF
TRBV6-6,TRBJ1-5,CASSYSSNQPQHF
TRBV18,TRBJ2-5,CASSPLPLGETQYF
TRBV19,TRBJ2-5,CASSATDQETQYF
TRBV7-2,TRBJ2-3,CASSLVGETDTQYF
TRBV23-1,TRBJ1-6,CASSQCPGTGRAPPDCGDSPLHF
TRBV18,TRBJ2-7,CASSPAPGLVDEQYF
TRBV14,TRBJ1-2,CASSQDFVQAPFF